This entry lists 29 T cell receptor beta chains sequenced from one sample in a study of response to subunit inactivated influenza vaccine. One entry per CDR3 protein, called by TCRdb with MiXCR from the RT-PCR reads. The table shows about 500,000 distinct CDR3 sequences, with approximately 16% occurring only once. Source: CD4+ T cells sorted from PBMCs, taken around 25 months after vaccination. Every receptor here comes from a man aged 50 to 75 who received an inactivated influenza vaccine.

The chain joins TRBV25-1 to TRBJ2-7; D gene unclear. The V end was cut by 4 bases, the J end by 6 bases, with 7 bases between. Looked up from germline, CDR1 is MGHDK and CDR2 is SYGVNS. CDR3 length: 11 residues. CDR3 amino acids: CASSVLSEQYF. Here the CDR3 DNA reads TGTGCCAGCAGTGTGCTCAGCGAGCAGTACTTC.

CDR3 nucleotide sequence: TGTGCCAGCAGCCAAGGCCTGACTACCCCTCAAGAGACCCAGTACTTC. As protein: CASSQGLTTPQETQYF. The V and J genes are TRBV4-2 and TRBJ2-5, with D possibly TRBD2 on 5 matching bases. The CDR3 loop spans 16 amino acids. The V gene's germline CDR1 is LGHNA and CDR2 YNFKEQ. Trimming took off 1 base at V and 2 bases at J, with 14 bases between the two ends.

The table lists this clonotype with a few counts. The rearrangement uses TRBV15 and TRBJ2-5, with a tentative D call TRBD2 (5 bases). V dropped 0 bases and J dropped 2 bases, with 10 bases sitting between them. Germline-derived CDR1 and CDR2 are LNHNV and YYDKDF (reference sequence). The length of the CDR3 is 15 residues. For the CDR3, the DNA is TGTGCCACCAGCAGAGATAAGGACTTTCAAGAGACCCAGTACTTC. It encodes CATSRDKDFQETQYF.

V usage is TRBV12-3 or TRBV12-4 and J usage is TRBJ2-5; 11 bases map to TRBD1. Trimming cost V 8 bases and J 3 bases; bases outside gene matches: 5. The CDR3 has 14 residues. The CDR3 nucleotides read TGTGCCAGCGGGGACAGGGGGGCTAAAGAGACCCAGTACTTC. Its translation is CASGDRGAKETQYF.

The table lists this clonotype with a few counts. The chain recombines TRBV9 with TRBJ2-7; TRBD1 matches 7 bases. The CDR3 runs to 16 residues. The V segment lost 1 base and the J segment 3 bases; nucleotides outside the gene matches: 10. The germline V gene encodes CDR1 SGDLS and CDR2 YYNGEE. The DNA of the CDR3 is TGTGCCAGCAGCGTACACACCCGGGACAGCTTCTACGAGCAGTACTTC. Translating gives CASSVHTRDSFYEQYF. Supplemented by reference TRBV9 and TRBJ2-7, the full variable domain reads DSGVTQTPKHLITATGQRVTLRCSPRSGDLSVYWYQQSLDQGLQFLIQYYNGEERAKGNILERFSAQQFPDLHSELNLSSLELGDSALYFCASSVHTRDSFYEQYFGPGTRLTVT.

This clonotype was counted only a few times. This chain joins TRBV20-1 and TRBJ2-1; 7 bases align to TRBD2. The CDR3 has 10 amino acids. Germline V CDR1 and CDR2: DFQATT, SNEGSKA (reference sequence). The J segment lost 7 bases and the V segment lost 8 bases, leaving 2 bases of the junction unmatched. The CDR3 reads CSSRGNEQFF. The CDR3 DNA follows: TGCAGTTCGCGGGGGAATGAGCAGTTCTTC.

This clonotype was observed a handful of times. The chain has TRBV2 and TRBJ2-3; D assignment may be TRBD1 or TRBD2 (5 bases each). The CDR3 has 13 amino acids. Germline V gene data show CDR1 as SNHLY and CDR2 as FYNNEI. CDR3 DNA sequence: TGTGCTAGTAGAGGGGCGAGCACAGATACGCAGTATTTT. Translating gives CASRGASTDTQYF.

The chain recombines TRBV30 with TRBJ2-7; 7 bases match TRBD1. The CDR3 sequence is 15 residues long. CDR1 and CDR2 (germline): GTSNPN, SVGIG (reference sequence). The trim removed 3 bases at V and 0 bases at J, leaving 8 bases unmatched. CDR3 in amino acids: CAWRRDRALSYEQYF. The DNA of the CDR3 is TGTGCCTGGAGGAGAGACAGGGCCCTCTCCTACGAGCAGTACTTC.

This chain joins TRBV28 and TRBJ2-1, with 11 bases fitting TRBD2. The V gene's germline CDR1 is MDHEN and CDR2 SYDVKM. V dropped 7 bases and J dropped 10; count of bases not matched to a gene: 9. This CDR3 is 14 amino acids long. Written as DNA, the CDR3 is TGTGCCAGCACCCTCAGACTAGCGGGGACAGAGCAGTTCTTC. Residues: CASTLRLAGTEQFF.

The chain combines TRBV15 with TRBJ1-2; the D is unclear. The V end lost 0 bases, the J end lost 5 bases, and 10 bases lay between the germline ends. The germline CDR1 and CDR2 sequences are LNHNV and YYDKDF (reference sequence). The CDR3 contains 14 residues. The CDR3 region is CATSRDLGNYGYTF. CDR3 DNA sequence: TGTGCCACCAGCAGAGATTTAGGGAATTATGGCTACACCTTC.

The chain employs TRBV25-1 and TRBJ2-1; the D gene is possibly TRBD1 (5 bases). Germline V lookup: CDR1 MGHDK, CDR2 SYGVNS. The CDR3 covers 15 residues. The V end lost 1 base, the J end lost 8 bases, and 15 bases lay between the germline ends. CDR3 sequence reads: CASSELSQAKDEQFF. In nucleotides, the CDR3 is TGTGCCAGCAGTGAATTGTCACAGGCTAAGGATGAGCAGTTCTTC. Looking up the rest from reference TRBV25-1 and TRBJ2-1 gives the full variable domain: EADIYQTPRYLVIGTGKKITLECSQTMGHDKMYWYQQDPGMELHLIHYSYGVNSTEKGDLSSESTVSRIRTEHFPLTLESARPSHTSQYLCASSELSQAKDEQFFGPGTRLTVL.

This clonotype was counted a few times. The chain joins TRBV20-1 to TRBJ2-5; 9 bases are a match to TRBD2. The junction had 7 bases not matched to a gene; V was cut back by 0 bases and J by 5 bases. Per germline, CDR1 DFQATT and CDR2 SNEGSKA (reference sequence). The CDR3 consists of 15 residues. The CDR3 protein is CSARDLSGRGETQYF. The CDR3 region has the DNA TGCAGTGCTAGAGATCTTAGCGGGAGAGGCGAGACCCAGTACTTC.

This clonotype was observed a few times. The chain's CDR3 is CASSLDATSYNEQFF. DNA for the CDR3: TGTGCCAGCAGCTTAGACGCGACTAGCTACAATGAGCAGTTCTTC. This chain connects TRBV7-2 to TRBJ2-1, with D possibly being TRBD2 (6 bases). CDR1 SGHTA and CDR2 FQGNSA come from the germline V gene. This CDR3 comprises 15 residues. Deletions cut 1 base from V and 3 bases from J, with 10 bases between.

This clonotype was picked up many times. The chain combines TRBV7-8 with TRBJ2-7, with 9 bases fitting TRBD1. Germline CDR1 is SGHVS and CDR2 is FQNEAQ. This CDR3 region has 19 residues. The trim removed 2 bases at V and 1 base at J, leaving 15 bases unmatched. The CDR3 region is CASSLLSGTGTFQSYEQYF. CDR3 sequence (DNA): TGTGCCAGCAGCTTATTATCCGGGACAGGGACCTTCCAGTCCTACGAGCAGTACTTC.

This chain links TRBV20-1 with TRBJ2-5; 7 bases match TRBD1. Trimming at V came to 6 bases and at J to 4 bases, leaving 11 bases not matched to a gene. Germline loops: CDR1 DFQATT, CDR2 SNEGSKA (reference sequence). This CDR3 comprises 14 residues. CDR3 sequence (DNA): TGCAGTGCCAAAAGGGGGCGGCGTGGAGAGACCCAGTACTTC. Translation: CSAKRGRRGETQYF.

The CDR3 sequence is CASSPGHENTEAFF. DNA of the CDR3: TGCGCCAGCAGCCCGGGACACGAGAACACTGAAGCTTTCTTT. The chain carries TRBV5-1 and TRBJ1-1; perhaps TRBD1 as D (6 bases). V dropped 4 bases and J dropped 1 base, with 11 bases sitting between them. Germline loops: CDR1 SGHRS, CDR2 YFSETQ. The CDR3 length is 14 residues.

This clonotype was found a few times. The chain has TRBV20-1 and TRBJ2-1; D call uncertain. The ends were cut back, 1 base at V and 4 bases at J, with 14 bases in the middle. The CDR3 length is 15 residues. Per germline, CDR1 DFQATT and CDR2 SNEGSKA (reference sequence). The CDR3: CSARGAAQYYNEQFF. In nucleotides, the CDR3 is TGCAGTGCTAGAGGCGCGGCCCAATATTACAATGAGCAGTTCTTC.

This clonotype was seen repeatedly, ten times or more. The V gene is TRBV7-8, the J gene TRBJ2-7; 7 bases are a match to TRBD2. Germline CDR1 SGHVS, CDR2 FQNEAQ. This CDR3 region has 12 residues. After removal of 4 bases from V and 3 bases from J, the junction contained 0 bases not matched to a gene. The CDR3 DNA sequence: TGTGCCAGCAGCTGGGGGGGCTACGAGCAGTACTTC. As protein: CASSWGGYEQYF.

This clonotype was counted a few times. The CDR3 bases are TGTGCCAGCAGCAAATCAAGGGGCCAGGTTGACCAGGATACGCAGTATTTT. Protein product: CASSKSRGQVDQDTQYF. The V and J genes are TRBV21-1 and TRBJ2-3; the tabulated D call, TRBD1, remains unverified against the DNA. TRBV21-1 is an annotated pseudogene. This CDR3 spans 17 amino acids.

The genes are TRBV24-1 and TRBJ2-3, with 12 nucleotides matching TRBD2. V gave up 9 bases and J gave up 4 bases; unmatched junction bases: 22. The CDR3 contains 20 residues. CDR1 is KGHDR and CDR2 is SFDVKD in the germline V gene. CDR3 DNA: TGTGCCACCCAAAAAGGGTGGGCTAGCGGGAGGGCCTCCCTCGCAGATACGCAGTATTTT. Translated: CATQKGWASGRASLADTQYF.

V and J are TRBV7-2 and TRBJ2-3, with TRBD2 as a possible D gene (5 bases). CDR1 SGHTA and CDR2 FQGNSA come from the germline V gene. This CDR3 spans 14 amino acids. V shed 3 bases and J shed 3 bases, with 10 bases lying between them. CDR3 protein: CASSFGVLTDTQYF. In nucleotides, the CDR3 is TGTGCCAGCAGCTTCGGGGTCCTGACAGATACGCAGTATTTT.

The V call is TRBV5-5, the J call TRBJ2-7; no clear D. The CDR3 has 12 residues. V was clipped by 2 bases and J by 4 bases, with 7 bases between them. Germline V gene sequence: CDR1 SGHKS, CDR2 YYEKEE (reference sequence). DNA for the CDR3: TGTGCCAGCAGCTTCTTGGGTTACGAGCAGTACTTC. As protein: CASSFLGYEQYF.

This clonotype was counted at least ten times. The CDR3 region is CASSDSATNEKLFF. As DNA, the CDR3 is TGTGCCAGTTCAGACTCTGCAACTAATGAAAAACTGTTTTTT. The chain carries TRBV12-3 or TRBV12-4 and TRBJ1-4, with D hard to call. V was shortened by 9 bases and J by 0 bases, with 11 bases between the two germline ends. The CDR3 runs 14 residues.

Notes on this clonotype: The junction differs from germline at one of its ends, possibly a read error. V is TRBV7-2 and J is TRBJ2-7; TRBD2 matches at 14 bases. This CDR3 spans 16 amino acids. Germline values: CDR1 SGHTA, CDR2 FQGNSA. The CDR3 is CAGSLGLAGGPYEQYF. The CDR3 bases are TGTGCCGGCAGCTTAGGACTAGCGGGAGGTCCCTACGAGCAGTACTTC.

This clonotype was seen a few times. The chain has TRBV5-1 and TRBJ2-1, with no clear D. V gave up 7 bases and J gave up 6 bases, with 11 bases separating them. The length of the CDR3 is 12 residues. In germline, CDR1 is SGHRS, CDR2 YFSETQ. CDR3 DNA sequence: TGCGCCAGCCGGGCCAACCCCAATGAGCAGTTCTTC. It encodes CASRANPNEQFF. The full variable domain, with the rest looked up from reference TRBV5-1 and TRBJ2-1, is KAGVTQTPRYLIKTRGQQVTLSCSPISGHRSVSWYQQTPGQGLQFLFEYFSETQRNKGNFPGRFSGRQFSNSRSEMNVSTLELGDSALYLCASRANPNEQFFGPGTRLTVL.

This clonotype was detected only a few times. The CDR3 DNA reads TGTGCCAGCAGTTTAAGTTACATCAGCAATCAGCCCCAGCATTTT. This encodes CASSLSYISNQPQHF. The J gene is TRBJ1-5, the V gene TRBV12-3 or TRBV12-4; no firm D call. The CDR3 loop spans 15 amino acids. With 2 bases removed from V and 1 base from J, the gap between germline ends came to 9 bases.

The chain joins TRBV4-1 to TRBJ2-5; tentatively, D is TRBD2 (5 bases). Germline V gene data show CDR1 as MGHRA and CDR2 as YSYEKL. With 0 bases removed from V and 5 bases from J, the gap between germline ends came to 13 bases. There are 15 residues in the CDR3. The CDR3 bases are TGCGCCAGCAGCCAAGATCTTCGGCGGAGGGAGACCCAGTACTTC. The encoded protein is CASSQDLRRRETQYF.

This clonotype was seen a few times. The CDR3: CSAKRREGAYEQYF. Written as DNA, the CDR3 is TGCAGTGCTAAAAGACGGGAGGGAGCCTACGAGCAGTACTTC. The chain couples TRBV20-1 to TRBJ2-7; TRBD2 aligns across 8 bases. J lost 2 bases, V lost 4 bases, and 7 bases had no gene match. CDR1 DFQATT and CDR2 SNEGSKA come from the germline V gene (reference sequence). CDR3 length: 14 amino acids.

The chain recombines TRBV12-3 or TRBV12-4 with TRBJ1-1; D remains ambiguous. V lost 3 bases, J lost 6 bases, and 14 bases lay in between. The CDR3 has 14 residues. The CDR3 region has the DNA TGTGCCAGCAGTTTTTCTAGATTTGGTCCTGAAGCTTTCTTT. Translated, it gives CASSFSRFGPEAFF.